This T cell receptor (beta chain) is from a study of cytomegalovirus exposure and HLA in healthy donors. Study-wide results and caveats: As immune exposure information, only CMV serostatus was available. Accurate predictions that matched the HLA-A and HLA-B alleles of most subjects were reportedly made from TCR beta sequences.

Primers included in the PCR were 60 Vbeta and 13 Jbeta primers. Original analysis: Counted up in a later analysis, unique TCR beta chains came to about 80 million, with about 10 million shared. TCRdb's table, derived via immunoSEQ multiplex PCR, lists solely in-frame clones and lacks some. V and J calls and clone size are as listed in that table; D and trimming were resolved from the DNA. Of roughly 120,000 clones in the sample, 9.5% were seen once. Germline V gene data show CDR1 as SGHAT and CDR2 as FQNNGV. This CDR3 region has 15 residues. Unmatched junction bases numbered 5, after V lost 5 bases and J lost 2 bases. Regarding this clone: Its antigen is not known.

Input material: PBMCs. The gene calls are TRBV11-2 and TRBJ2-7; 11 bases align to TRBD2. The receptor's source is a man in his thirties or forties in good health and CMV-seronegative. CDR3 loop: CASSEPGLAAYEQYF. The CDR3 DNA is TGTGCCAGCAGCGAACCGGGACTAGCGGCCTACGAGCAGTACTTC.